The 27 T cell receptor beta chains below come from one sample, sequenced in a study of OX40 agonist ivuxolimab in advanced cancers. Some clones are missing from TCRdb's copy, which holds only in-frame ones; the method was immunoSEQ multiplex PCR. The data contain tens of thousands of clones, 80% to 90% of them seen just once; the ten biggest clones take up 1.5% to 2%. The starting material was CD4+ or CD8+ T cells sorted from blood, obtained in a trial of the OX40 agonist ivuxolimab. These receptors were collected from an adult with an advanced solid tumor such as melanoma, head and neck, liver or kidney cancer.

This sequence joins TRBV9 and TRBJ2-1; D remains unclear. Trimming stripped 0 bases from V and 0 bases from J, with 10 bases between. The CDR3 is 16 residues long. The germline V gene has CDR1 SGDLS and CDR2 YYNGEE. The CDR3 loop is CASSVGQIFSYNEQFF. The CDR3 bases are TGTGCCAGCAGCGTAGGGCAAATATTCTCCTACAATGAGCAGTTCTTC.

The V and J genes are TRBV7-9 and TRBJ2-5; 9 bases line up with TRBD1. V was clipped by 5 bases and J by 2 bases; unmatched bases: 6. The germline V gene encodes CDR1 SEHNR and CDR2 FQNEAQ (reference sequence). This CDR3 comprises 15 residues. The DNA for the CDR3 is TGTGCCAGCAGCATGGGGACAGGGCGACAAGAGACCCAGTACTTC. Translating it yields CASSMGTGRQETQYF. Full variable domain (rest looked up from reference TRBV7-9 and TRBJ2-5): DTGVSQNPRHKITKRGQNVTFRCDPISEHNRLYWYRQTLGQGPEFLTYFQNEAQLEKSRLLSDRFSAERPKGSFSTLEIQRTEQGDSAMYLCASSMGTGRQETQYFGPGTRLLVL.

This chain connects TRBV19 to TRBJ2-7; 7 nucleotides agree with TRBD1. The CDR3 runs to 15 residues. The ends lost 5 bases at V and 2 bases at J; junction bases unmatched: 9. Germline V gene data show CDR1 as LNHDA and CDR2 as SQIVND (reference sequence). The CDR3 is CASSLRQGPTYEQYF. The CDR3 DNA is TGTGCCAGTAGTCTCCGACAGGGACCTACCTACGAGCAGTACTTC.

The V gene is TRBV10-3, the J gene TRBJ2-3, with a possible D match to TRBD1 (5 bases). V was cut by 0 bases and J by 5 bases, with 9 bases left in between. The germline V gene encodes CDR1 ENHRY and CDR2 SYGVKD. This CDR3 region has 14 residues. CDR3 sequence reads: CAISESRDGDTQYF. CDR3 sequence (DNA): TGTGCCATCAGTGAGTCCAGGGATGGAGATACGCAGTATTTT.

V is TRBV7-8 and J is TRBJ2-7; D is possibly TRBD2 (5 bases). The CDR3 contains 14 residues. The germline V gene encodes CDR1 SGHVS and CDR2 FQNEAQ. The V end was cut by 0 bases, the J end by 7 bases, with 13 bases between. The CDR3 here is CASSLAGGKREQYF. The CDR3 DNA reads TGTGCCAGCAGCTTAGCTGGAGGAAAGCGGGAGCAGTACTTC.

The J gene is TRBJ1-6, the V gene TRBV27; D perhaps matches TRBD1 (5 bases). This CDR3 is 16 amino acids long. V was pared by 3 bases and J by 9 bases, with 18 bases between. Germline V lookup: CDR1 MNHEY, CDR2 SMNVEV (reference sequence). The CDR3: CASSFVGGAGTSPLHF. The CDR3 region has the DNA TGTGCCAGCAGTTTTGTAGGTGGGGCCGGTACTTCACCCCTCCACTTT.

Only one count was recorded for this clone. This chain uses TRBV6-1 with TRBJ2-2, with D possibly being TRBD2 (5 bases). CDR1 is MNHNS and CDR2 is SASEGT in the germline V gene. The CDR3 covers 14 residues. V was clipped by 5 bases and J by 6 bases, with 13 bases between them. CDR3 nucleotides: TGTGCCAGCAGTCTAGCTAGATCCCCCGGGGAGCTGTTTTTT. Its protein is CASSLARSPGELFF.

DNA of the CDR3: TGTGCCAGCAGTCCCCCGTCTAGCGGGACCGAGACCCAGTACTTC. Amino acids: CASSPPSSGTETQYF. The chain employs TRBV6-6 and TRBJ2-5, with 9 bases identical to TRBD2. Germline V gene lookup returns CDR1 MNHNY and CDR2 SVGAGI (reference sequence). J gave up 5 bases and V 5 bases, and 9 bases lay outside the gene matches. The CDR3 is made up of 15 amino acids.

The chain employs TRBV6-5 and TRBJ1-1; no definite D call. V was cut by 2 bases and J by 3 bases, with 10 bases left in between. In germline, CDR1 is MNHEY, CDR2 SVGAGI. This CDR3 has 14 amino acids. The CDR3 is CASSYAGRDTEAFF. CDR3 bases: TGTGCCAGCAGTTACGCGGGGAGGGACACTGAAGCTTTCTTT.

The chain links TRBV5-6 to TRBJ1-2; no firm D call. The V gene's germline CDR1 is SGHDT and CDR2 YYEEEE. The length of the CDR3 is 16 residues. V was shortened by 1 base and J by 0 bases, with 13 bases between the two germline ends. CDR3 sequence (DNA): TGTGCCAGCAGCTTGTCCCAGACGATAGCTAACTATGGCTACACCTTC. Its translation is CASSLSQTIANYGYTF. The complete variable domain, with remaining parts taken from reference TRBV5-6 and TRBJ1-2, reads DAGVTQSPTHLIKTRGQQVTLRCSPKSGHDTVSWYQQALGQGPQFIFQYYEEEERQRGNFPDRFSGHQFPNYSSELNVNALLLGDSALYLCASSLSQTIANYGYTFGSGTRLTVV.

Turning to this clone: Other DNA sequences in this specimen translate into the identical CDR3. The chain recombines TRBV21-1 with TRBJ2-2; TRBD2 is the table's D call, not checked against the DNA. TRBV21-1 is a pseudogene segment. The CDR3 runs 16 residues. CDR3 region: CASSKVGGRGTGELFF. The CDR3 bases are TGTGCCAGCAGCAAAGTCGGGGGGCGGGGCACCGGGGAGCTGTTTTTT.

The genes are TRBV15 and TRBJ2-7, with no clear D. The CDR3 runs 13 residues. V was clipped by 0 bases and J by 2 bases, with 5 bases between them. CDR1 and CDR2 (germline): LNHNV, YYDKDF (reference sequence). Here the CDR3 reads CATSRDVPYEQYF. The CDR3 DNA reads TGTGCCACCAGCAGAGATGTCCCCTACGAGCAGTACTTC.

The rearrangement links TRBV29-1 to TRBJ1-2; TRBD1 matches at 7 bases. Unmatched junction bases numbered 10, after V lost 4 bases and J lost 8 bases. Germline CDR1 and CDR2: SQVTM and ANQGSEA. The CDR3 extends over 13 amino acids. CDR3 coding DNA: TGCAGCGTTGGGGGACAGACCGAAAGAGGCTACACCTTC. It encodes CSVGGQTERGYTF.

The rearrangement links TRBV5-4 to TRBJ2-5, with 7 nucleotides matching TRBD1. This CDR3 is built from 16 residues. CDR1 is SGHNT, CDR2 YYREEE, per germline (reference sequence). V trimming: 0 bases; J trimming: 5 bases; junction bases outside the gene matches: 10. For the CDR3, the DNA is TGTGCCAGCAGCTTGGAGGGACAGTCGGGCAGGGAGACCCAGTACTTC. This codes for CASSLEGQSGRETQYF.

The rearrangement uses TRBV28 and TRBJ2-1; 9 nucleotides align to TRBD2. This CDR3 is built from 15 residues. The V gene end was trimmed by 6 bases and the J gene end by 4 bases; junction bases not matched to a gene: 7. Germline V gene sequence: CDR1 MDHEN, CDR2 SYDVKM. CDR3 DNA sequence: TGTGCCAGCAGCCCCGGACTAGCGACGTACAATGAGCAGTTCTTC. Translating gives CASSPGLATYNEQFF. Variable domain in full (rest from reference TRBV28 and TRBJ2-1): DVKVTQSSRYLVKRTGEKVFLECVQDMDHENMFWYRQDPGLGLRLIYFSYDVKMKEKGDIPEGYSVSREKKERFSLILESASTNQTSMYLCASSPGLATYNEQFFGPGTRLTVL.

The chain employs TRBV7-2 and TRBJ1-2; 10 bases map to TRBD1. V shed 1 base, J shed 1 base, and the junction held 9 bases outside the gene matches. CDR1 SGHTA and CDR2 FQGNSA come from the germline V gene. The CDR3 runs to 18 residues. Written as DNA, the CDR3 is TGTGCCAGCAGCTTAGGATCCCCCGGACAGGGGGTTAACTATGGCTACACCTTC. This codes for CASSLGSPGQGVNYGYTF.

The chain joins TRBV7-2 to TRBJ1-2; D not certain. In germline, CDR1 is SGHTA, CDR2 FQGNSA. V lost 1 base and J lost 8, with 8 bases in between. The CDR3 is 12 residues long. CDR3 region: CASSLELRGYTF. CDR3 nucleotides: TGTGCCAGCAGCTTAGAGCTACGCGGCTACACCTTC.

This chain joins TRBV6-5 and TRBJ2-3; 9 bases match TRBD2. Germline CDR1 reads MNHEY; CDR2 reads SVGAGI. V dropped 1 base and J dropped 5; count of bases not matched to a gene: 7. The CDR3 consists of 16 residues. This CDR3 is CASSYFSGRGIDTQYF. The CDR3 bases are TGTGCCAGCAGTTACTTTAGCGGGAGAGGGATAGATACGCAGTATTTT.

The rearrangement joins TRBV2 to TRBJ2-7, with D perhaps matching TRBD1 (6 bases). Trimming took 6 bases from V and 6 from J, leaving 12 bases between them. Germline CDR1 and CDR2: SNHLY and FYNNEI. The CDR3 is 12 amino acids. This CDR3 is CASRQGRSEQYF. Written as DNA, the CDR3 is TGTGCCAGCAGACAGGGTCGCAGCGAGCAGTACTTC.

The chain couples TRBV5-8 to TRBJ2-4; weak D call: TRBD1 (5 bases). Trimming removed 3 bases at V and 6 bases at J, with 10 bases between. This CDR3 spans 13 amino acids. CDR1 SGHTS and CDR2 YDEGEE come from the germline V gene. CDR3 sequence: CASSSRVRNIQYF. The CDR3 region has the DNA TGTGCCAGCAGCTCCAGGGTGCGAAACATTCAGTACTTC.

V is TRBV19 and J is TRBJ2-2, with 9 bases fitting TRBD2. Germline assignment: CDR1 LNHDA and CDR2 SQIVND (reference sequence). The CDR3 runs to 15 residues. Trimming cost V 7 bases and J 5 bases; bases outside gene matches: 8. This CDR3 reads CASTTGTSITGELFF. The CDR3 DNA follows: TGTGCCAGTACAACCGGGACTAGCATTACCGGGGAGCTGTTTTTT.

The chain carries TRBV7-8 and TRBJ2-1; D perhaps matches TRBD2 (5 bases). There are 14 residues in the CDR3. Germline values: CDR1 SGHVS, CDR2 FQNEAQ. Trimming stripped 5 bases from V and 3 bases from J, with 11 bases between. This CDR3 is CASSGRGFYNEQFF. CDR3 nucleotides: TGTGCCAGCAGCGGACGGGGATTCTACAATGAGCAGTTCTTC.

This clone came up a few times. The CDR3 region has the DNA TGCGCCAGCAGCTTGGAGGTCCCGGAATCAGCGGGGGAGCAGTACTTC. Protein: CASSLEVPESAGEQYF. This sequence joins TRBV5-1 and TRBJ2-7; TRBD2 matches at 7 bases. The CDR3 contains 16 residues. Germline CDR1 and CDR2: SGHRS and YFSETQ. J gave up 7 bases and V 0 bases, and 13 bases lay outside the gene matches.

The V call is TRBV10-3, the J call TRBJ1-4; the D is unclear. From germline, CDR1 is ENHRY and CDR2 SYGVKD. V was trimmed by 0 bases and J by 8 bases, leaving 16 bases between them. The CDR3 is 16 amino acids. The CDR3 reads CAISESSGVLAEKLFF. CDR3 sequence (DNA): TGTGCCATCAGTGAGTCGAGCGGAGTCTTGGCCGAAAAACTGTTTTTT.

This rearrangement joins TRBV7-2 to TRBJ2-2; TRBD2 matches at 14 bases. CDR1 is SGHTA, CDR2 FQGNSA, per germline. CDR3 length: 16 residues. The V segment lost 4 bases and the J segment 8 bases; nucleotides outside the gene matches: 6. CDR3 region: CASSSGLAGAGGELFF. For the CDR3, the DNA is TGTGCCAGCAGCTCGGGACTAGCGGGAGCAGGGGGGGAGCTGTTTTTT.

This clone was recorded a few times. The chain employs TRBV2 and TRBJ1-3; D is unresolved. The CDR3 consists of 16 residues. V lost 6 bases, J lost 0 bases, and 15 bases lay in between. Germline CDR1 and CDR2: SNHLY and FYNNEI. As DNA, the CDR3 is TGTGCCAGCAGATACAGTGAGATGAGCTCTGGAAACACCATATATTTT. Protein product: CASRYSEMSSGNTIYF.

The CDR3 loop is CATRGGGPNEKLFF. In DNA form, the CDR3 reads TGTGCCACCAGAGGGGGGGGACCTAATGAAAAACTGTTTTTT. The gene calls are TRBV15 and TRBJ1-4; D is perhaps TRBD1 (6 bases). Germline V gene lookup returns CDR1 LNHNV and CDR2 YYDKDF (reference sequence). The CDR3 covers 14 residues. V lost 6 bases to trimming and J lost 3 bases, with 11 bases between them.